The 23 T cell receptor beta chains below all came from one sample that was sequenced in a study of tumor-infiltrating lymphocytes in primary liver carcinoma. Unsorted whole blood supplied the RNA, and germline DNA was extracted too. TCR beta cDNA came from approximately 0.55 ug total RNA, primed with a constant-region primer. Three nested multiplex PCR rounds, a slightly modified ARM-PCR method, built the TCR beta libraries. TRBV1-TRBV30 forward primers and a C-beta reverse primer were used in the first two PCR rounds, which each ran for approximately 10 cycles. TCRdb processed the multiplex PCR reads anew with MiXCR; each CDR3 protein has one entry. The sample consists of approximately 340,000 distinct CDR3 sequences, less than 75% of them appearing once. The sequencing sample was made of peripheral blood. The receptors were sampled from a middle-aged man with primary liver carcinoma and hepatitis B virus infection.

This clonotype was observed many times. The CDR3 protein is CASSQDSGSRNEQFF. The CDR3 DNA reads as TGTGCCAGCAGCCAAGATTCGGGGTCCAGGAATGAGCAGTTCTTC. V gene TRBV4-2 combines with J gene TRBJ2-1, with a weak D call TRBD2 (5 bases). The CDR3 length is 15 residues. The germline V gene encodes CDR1 LGHNA and CDR2 YNFKEQ. Trimming cost V 0 bases and J 7 bases, with 13 bases left between them.

This clonotype was seen more than once but under ten times. One junction end disagrees with the germline gene, perhaps due to a read error. The chain is built from TRBV6-6 and TRBJ2-7; 8 bases agree with TRBD2. This CDR3 has 13 amino acids. Germline lookup yields CDR1 MNHNY and CDR2 SVGAGI (reference sequence). The CDR3 reads CAGRSSGSYEQYF. The DNA of the CDR3 is TGTGCCGGCAGGTCGAGCGGGAGCTACGAGCAGTACTTC.

On this clonotype itself: Sequence at one end of the junction differs from germline and may be a read error. This sequence joins TRBV12-3 or TRBV12-4 and TRBJ2-3; D remains ambiguous. The CDR3 has 11 amino acids. CDR3 sequence (DNA): TGTGCCAGCAGTTTAACAGATACGGAGTATTTT. It yields the protein CASSLTDTEYF.

A word on this clonotype: Since no conserved phenylalanine or tryptophan closes the CDR3, a read error is the likely cause. The chain recombines TRBV29-1 with TRBJ2-1; D may match TRBD1 or TRBD2 (5 bases each). V lost 7 bases, J lost 9 bases, and 13 bases lay in between. The germline CDR1 and CDR2 sequences are SQVTM and ANQGSEA. CDR3 length: 11 residues. The CDR3 DNA follows: TGCAGCGGGGGCTCGGGAAGTGAGCAGTTCCTC. Translating gives CSGGSGSEQFL.

Comments on this clonotype: A clone one base away is much larger, so this may be a read error. The V call is TRBV10-3, the J call TRBJ2-5; maybe TRBD2 (6 bases). Germline V gives CDR1 ENHRY, CDR2 SYGVKD. The ends were cut back, 5 bases at V and 3 bases at J, with 13 bases in the middle. This CDR3 is built from 14 residues. This chain's CDR3 is CAISSGTAKETQYF. The CDR3 DNA reads TGTGCCATCAGTTCCGGGACTGCAAAAGAGACCCAGTACTTC.

This clonotype was seen a handful of times. The CDR3 bases are TGTGCCTGGAGTGCCTTTGCGGGATTCCAAGAGACCCAGTACTTC. Its translation is CAWSAFAGFQETQYF. The rearrangement joins TRBV30 to TRBJ2-5; D perhaps matches TRBD2 (6 bases). The germline CDR1 and CDR2 sequences are GTSNPN and SVGIG (reference sequence). The CDR3 runs 15 residues. Between the trimmed V and J ends, which lost 1 base and 1 base, there was a span of 13 bases.

As to this clonotype: This may come from a read error, since a much larger clone is one base off. The chain links TRBV4-1 to TRBJ1-4, with a weak D call TRBD1 (6 bases). Trimming shortened V by 1 base and J by 3 bases, and 9 bases separated the two germline ends. Germline CDR1 and CDR2: MGHRA and YSYEKL. CDR3 length: 15 residues. The CDR3 loop reads CASSQAQGSNEKLFF. The CDR3 DNA reads as TGCGCCAGCAGCCAAGCACAGGGATCTAATGAAAAACTGTTTTTT.

This clonotype appeared a few times. This sequence joins TRBV4-1 and TRBJ2-7, with D possibly matching TRBD1 (6 bases). There are 15 residues in the CDR3. Germline CDR1 reads MGHRA; CDR2 reads YSYEKL. V lost 4 bases and J 1 base, leaving 14 bases between the germline ends. CDR3 protein: CASSPRDTDSYEQYF. The CDR3 DNA follows: TGCGCCAGCAGCCCCCGGGACACGGATTCCTACGAGCAGTACTTC.

The V call is TRBV30, the J call TRBJ2-3, with TRBD2 matching over 11 bases. The V gene end was trimmed by 0 bases and the J gene end by 2 bases; junction bases not matched to a gene: 7. Germline V gene lookup returns CDR1 GTSNPN and CDR2 SVGIG (reference sequence). The length of the CDR3 is 17 residues. CDR3 sequence: CAWSVPGGLAVTDTQYF. Written as DNA, the CDR3 is TGTGCCTGGAGTGTACCGGGGGGACTAGCGGTCACAGATACGCAGTATTTT.

This clonotype was recorded at least ten times. The chain is built from TRBV12-3 or TRBV12-4 and TRBJ1-3; D not certain. The CDR3 loop spans 14 amino acids. Trimming pared 5 bases from V and 0 bases from J, leaving 8 bases between. The CDR3 nucleotides read TGTGCCAGCAGTCTTAAAAGCTCTGGAAACACCATATATTTT. Residues: CASSLKSSGNTIYF.

Notes on this clonotype: Possible read error: a much larger clone is one base away. This chain links TRBV29-1 with TRBJ2-3; D unresolved. Germline assignment: CDR1 SQVTM and CDR2 ANQGSEA. The ends were cut back, 7 bases at V and 5 bases at J, with 10 bases in the middle. CDR3 length: 11 residues. The CDR3 reads CSGMTGDTQYF. CDR3 DNA: TGCAGCGGTATGACCGGAGATACGCAGTATTTT.

As to this clonotype: This could be a read error, since a much larger clone is one nucleotide away. The CDR3 DNA reads TGTGCCAGCAGCCACGAGGGGTTGGCGGGTGAGACCCAGTACTTC. Translated: CASSHEGLAGETQYF. This rearrangement joins TRBV6-6 to TRBJ2-5, with D possibly being TRBD1 or TRBD2 (5 bases each). The ends were cut back, 6 bases at V and 5 bases at J, with 19 bases in the middle. CDR1 and CDR2 from the germline V gene are MNHNY and SVGAGI (reference sequence). The CDR3 length is 15 residues.

This clonotype was observed at least ten times. V and J are TRBV6-5 and TRBJ2-3; D not resolved. V was trimmed by 0 bases and J by 1 base, leaving 11 bases between them. The CDR3 is 16 amino acids. Germline V gene lookup returns CDR1 MNHEY and CDR2 SVGAGI. Written as DNA, the CDR3 is TGTGCCAGCAGTTACTCGTCGGTAAAGGGCACAGATACGCAGTATTTT. Protein: CASSYSSVKGTDTQYF.

This clonotype showed up many times. The V and J genes are TRBV29-1 and TRBJ2-3; tentatively, D is TRBD2 (5 bases). The V end was cut by 1 base, the J end by 6 bases, with 14 bases between. CDR3 length: 14 amino acids. Germline V gives CDR1 SQVTM, CDR2 ANQGSEA. The CDR3 loop is CSVEAGEGRDTQYF. The CDR3 coding sequence is TGCAGCGTTGAAGCCGGGGAAGGAAGGGATACGCAGTATTTT.

Of note for this clonotype: One junction end disagrees with the germline gene, perhaps due to a read error. This sequence joins TRBV6-6 and TRBJ1-1; TRBD1 matches at 7 bases. This CDR3 has 15 amino acids. Germline V lookup: CDR1 MNHNY, CDR2 SVGAGI (reference sequence). The CDR3 coding sequence is TGTGCCAGCAGTTACTCTGTACAGGGGAACACTGAAACTTTCTTT. Translating it yields CASSYSVQGNTETFF.

A note on this clonotype: Given a much more abundant clone one base away, this may be a read error. The chain carries TRBV28 and TRBJ2-5, with D perhaps TRBD2 (6 bases). Germline V gene lookup returns CDR1 MDHEN and CDR2 SYDVKM. The V end lost 9 bases, the J end lost 4 bases, and 18 bases lay between the germline ends. The CDR3 extends over 14 amino acids. The CDR3 protein is CARGGGSGLETQYF. In DNA, the CDR3 is TGTGCCAGGGGTGGGGGTAGCGGTCTAGAGACCCAGTACTTC.

Regarding this clonotype: This may arise from a read error, as a much more abundant clone is one base away. The J gene is TRBJ2-6, the V gene TRBV5-5, with 8 bases identical to TRBD1. The CDR3 extends over 18 amino acids. The V gene's germline CDR1 is SGHKS and CDR2 YYEKEE (reference sequence). With 1 base clipped from V and 3 bases from J, the junction kept 9 bases outside the gene matches. CDR3 in amino acids: CASSLFLTGEGGANVLTF. CDR3 coding DNA: TGTGCCAGCAGCTTGTTTTTGACAGGGGAAGGTGGGGCCAACGTCCTGACTTTC.

The chain uses TRBV11-2 and TRBJ2-1, with TRBD2 as a possible D gene (6 bases). V lost 8 bases to trimming and J lost 4 bases, with 21 bases between them. The CDR3 runs to 16 residues. Per the germline V gene, CDR1 is SGHAT and CDR2 is FQNNGV. CDR3 bases: TGTGCCAGCTGCCTGTTCGAGGGAGGAAGGTACAATGAGCAGTTCTTC. Translating it yields CASCLFEGGRYNEQFF. The full variable domain, rest sourced from reference TRBV11-2 and TRBJ2-1, is EAGVAQSPRYKIIEKRQSVAFWCNPISGHATLYWYQQILGQGPKLLIQFQNNGVVDDSQLPKDRFSAERLKGVDSTLKIQPAKLEDSAVYLCASCLFEGGRYNEQFFGPGTRLTVL.

Comments on this clonotype: A read error may produce the germline difference seen at one junction end. The chain joins TRBV7-9 to TRBJ2-3, with D perhaps matching TRBD2 (5 bases). The CDR3 consists of 16 residues. Germline CDR1 SEHNR, CDR2 FQNEAQ (reference sequence). This CDR3 is CVSSSNTGGLADTQYF. CDR3 in DNA: TGTGTCAGCAGCTCCAACACCGGCGGACTTGCAGATACGCAGTATTTT.

The count of this clonotype is one. A single base separates this from a much larger clone, so it may be a read error. The V and J genes are TRBV10-3 and TRBJ2-7; 9 bases align to TRBD2. The germline V gene encodes CDR1 ENHRY and CDR2 SYGVKD. This CDR3 is 17 amino acids long. V shed 1 base and J 3 bases; nucleotides not matched to a gene: 10. CDR3 sequence reads: CAISELASGATFYEQYF. The DNA of the CDR3 is TGTGCCATCAGTGAGTTAGCTAGCGGGGCGACCTTCTACGAGCAGTACTTC.

The rearrangement uses TRBV11-2 and TRBJ2-7; 8 bases map to TRBD1. Germline V gene lookup returns CDR1 SGHAT and CDR2 FQNNGV. The V segment lost 1 base and the J segment 2 bases; nucleotides outside the gene matches: 4. The CDR3 loop spans 15 amino acids. CDR3 sequence: CASSLVQGATYEQYF. CDR3 sequence (DNA): TGTGCCAGCAGCTTAGTGCAGGGGGCTACCTACGAGCAGTACTTC.

Points on this clonotype: A much larger clone sits a single nucleotide away, making a read error possible. Lacking the conserved final phenylalanine or tryptophan, this CDR3 likely reflects a read error. This chain links TRBV6-2 or TRBV6-3 with TRBJ2-7; possibly TRBD2 for D (5 bases). The V gene lost 8 bases and the J gene lost 3 bases, with 11 bases spanning the gap. CDR1 and CDR2 from the germline V gene are MNHEY and SVGEGT. The CDR3 totals 12 residues. The CDR3 nucleotides are TGTGCCAGCGGACGGGGAAACTACGAGCAGTACTGC. Its translation: CASGRGNYEQYC.

This clonotype has ten or more counts. The chain combines TRBV6-6 with TRBJ2-7, with no clear D. V was shortened by 4 bases and J by 5 bases, with 12 bases between the two germline ends. Germline lookup yields CDR1 MNHNY and CDR2 SVGAGI (reference sequence). CDR3 length: 13 amino acids. CDR3 protein: CASSFRLGHEQYF. CDR3 coding DNA: TGTGCCAGCAGTTTTAGACTGGGCCACGAGCAGTACTTC.